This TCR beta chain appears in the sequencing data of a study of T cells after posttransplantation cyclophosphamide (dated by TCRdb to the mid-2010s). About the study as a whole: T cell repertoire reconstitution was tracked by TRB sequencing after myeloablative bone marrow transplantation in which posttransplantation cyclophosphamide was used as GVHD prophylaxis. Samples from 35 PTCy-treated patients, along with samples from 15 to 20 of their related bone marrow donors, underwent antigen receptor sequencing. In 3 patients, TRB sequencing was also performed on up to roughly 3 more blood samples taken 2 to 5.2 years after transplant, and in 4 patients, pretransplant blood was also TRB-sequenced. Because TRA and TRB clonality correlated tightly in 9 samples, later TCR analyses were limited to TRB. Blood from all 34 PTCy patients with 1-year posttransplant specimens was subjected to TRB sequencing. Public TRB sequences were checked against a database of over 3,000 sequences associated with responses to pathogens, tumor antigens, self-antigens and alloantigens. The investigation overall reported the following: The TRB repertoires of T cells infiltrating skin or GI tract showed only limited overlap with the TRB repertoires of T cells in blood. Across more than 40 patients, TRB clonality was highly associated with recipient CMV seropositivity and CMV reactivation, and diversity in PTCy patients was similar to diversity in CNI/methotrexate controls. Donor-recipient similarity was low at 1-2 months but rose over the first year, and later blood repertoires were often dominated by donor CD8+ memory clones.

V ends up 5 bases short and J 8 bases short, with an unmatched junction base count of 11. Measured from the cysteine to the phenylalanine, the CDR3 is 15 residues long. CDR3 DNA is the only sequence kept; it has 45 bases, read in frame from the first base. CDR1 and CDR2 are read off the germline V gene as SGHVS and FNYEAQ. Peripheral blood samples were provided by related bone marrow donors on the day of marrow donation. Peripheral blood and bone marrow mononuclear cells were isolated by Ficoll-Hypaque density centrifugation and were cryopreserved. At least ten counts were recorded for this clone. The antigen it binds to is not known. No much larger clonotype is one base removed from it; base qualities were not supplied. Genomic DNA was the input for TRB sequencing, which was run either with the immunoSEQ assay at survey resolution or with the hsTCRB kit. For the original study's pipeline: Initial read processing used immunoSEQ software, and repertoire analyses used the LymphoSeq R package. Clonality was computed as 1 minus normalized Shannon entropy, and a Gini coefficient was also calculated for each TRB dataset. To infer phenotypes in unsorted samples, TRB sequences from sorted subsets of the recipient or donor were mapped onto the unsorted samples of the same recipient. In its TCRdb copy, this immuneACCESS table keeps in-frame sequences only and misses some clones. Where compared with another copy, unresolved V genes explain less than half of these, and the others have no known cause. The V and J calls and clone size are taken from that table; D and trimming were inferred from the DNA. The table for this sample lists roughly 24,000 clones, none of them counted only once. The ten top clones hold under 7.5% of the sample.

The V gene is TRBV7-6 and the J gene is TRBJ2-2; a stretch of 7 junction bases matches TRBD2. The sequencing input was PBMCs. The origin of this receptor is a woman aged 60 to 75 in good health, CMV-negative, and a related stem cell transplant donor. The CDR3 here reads CASSPLASGSGELFF. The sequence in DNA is TGTGCCAGCAGCCCATTGGCTAGCGGTTCGGGGGAGCTGTTTTTT.